The 31 T cell receptor beta chains below come from one sample, sequenced in a study of human T cells and chemical hapten exposure. Time point reported: pre-sensitization, week 0. Treatment: therapeutic diphenylcyclopropenone sensitization with weekly scalp DPC. TCRdb itself ran the RACE reads through MiXCR, one entry per CDR3 protein. This sample has tens of thousands of distinct CDR3 sequences, with 8% to 10% found just once. The sequences come from whole blood, collected in connection with sensitization to the hapten diphenylcyclopropenone (DPC). These TCRs come from a middle-aged woman with alopecia areata. Some clones in this sample may be carry-over from other donors' samples.

This clonotype was detected many times. V is TRBV5-1 and J is TRBJ2-7; D may be TRBD1 or TRBD2 (6 bases each). V was pared by 4 bases and J by 0 bases, with 11 bases between. The germline gives CDR1 SGHRS, CDR2 YFSETQ. The CDR3 runs 14 residues. The CDR3 sequence: CASSPQGGSYEQYF. The CDR3 nucleotides are TGCGCCAGCAGCCCACAGGGAGGCTCCTACGAGCAGTACTTC. The full variable domain, rest sourced from reference TRBV5-1 and TRBJ2-7, is KAGVTQTPRYLIKTRGQQVTLSCSPISGHRSVSWYQQTPGQGLQFLFEYFSETQRNKGNFPGRFSGRQFSNSRSEMNVSTLELGDSALYLCASSPQGGSYEQYFGPGTRLTVT.

This clonotype was detected once. This could be a read error, since a much larger clone is one nucleotide away. The chain recombines TRBV19 with TRBJ2-1; perhaps TRBD1 as D (6 bases). Between the trimmed V and J ends, which lost 9 bases and 1 base, there was a span of 13 bases. Germline CDR1 LNHDA, CDR2 SQIVND (reference sequence). The CDR3 totals 14 residues. The CDR3 loop reads CARSPQGSYNEQFF. CDR3 sequence (DNA): TGTGCCAGAAGTCCACAGGGATCCTACAATGAGCAGTTCTTC.

The V and J genes are TRBV9 and TRBJ2-1, with TRBD1 identical over 7 bases. The CDR3 runs 15 residues. Germline CDR1 SGDLS, CDR2 YYNGEE. J gave up 7 bases and V 1 base, and 8 bases lay outside the gene matches. The CDR3 coding sequence is TGTGCCAGCAGCGTATTAAGTCAGGGGGTAAATGAGCAGTTCTTC. Amino acid sequence: CASSVLSQGVNEQFF.

This rearrangement joins TRBV6-5 to TRBJ2-7; possible D gene TRBD2, 5 bases. Trimming removed 6 bases at V and 3 bases at J, with 15 bases between. From germline, CDR1 is MNHEY and CDR2 SVGAGI. This CDR3 has 14 amino acids. In DNA form, the CDR3 reads TGTGCCAGCAGAATCAGGCTAGCTAGCTACGAGCAGTACTTC. Protein sequence: CASRIRLASYEQYF.

This clonotype was counted at least ten times. The chain joins TRBV20-1 to TRBJ2-7; 8 positions agree with TRBD1. The ends lost 8 bases at V and 2 bases at J; junction bases unmatched: 8. The CDR3 covers 13 residues. CDR1 is DFQATT, CDR2 SNEGSKA, per germline (reference sequence). The CDR3 bases are TGCAGTCCCACAGGGGGTGGGGCCTACGAGCAGTACTTC. Amino acid sequence: CSPTGGGAYEQYF.

The table lists this clonotype with a few counts. The chain is built from TRBV27 and TRBJ2-5, with 8 bases matching TRBD1. With 6 bases clipped from V and 2 bases from J, the junction kept 11 bases outside the gene matches. Germline CDR1 is MNHEY and CDR2 is SMNVEV (reference sequence). The CDR3 has 16 amino acids. In nucleotides, the CDR3 is TGTGCCAGCAGCGATAGACAGGGGCTTTTACAAGAGACCCAGTACTTC. This sequence encodes CASSDRQGLLQETQYF.

A few counts support this clonotype. The gene calls are TRBV2 and TRBJ2-6; D is possibly TRBD1 (5 bases). Trimming stripped 1 base from V and 5 bases from J, with 9 bases between. From germline, CDR1 is SNHLY and CDR2 FYNNEI. The CDR3 loop spans 15 amino acids. This CDR3 is CASSEDHRRANVLTF. The DNA of the CDR3 is TGTGCCAGCAGTGAAGACCACAGGAGGGCCAACGTCCTGACTTTC.

This clonotype was recorded many times. This chain uses TRBV6-6 with TRBJ1-1; TRBD1 aligns across 10 bases. The CDR3 runs 13 residues. In germline, CDR1 is MNHNY, CDR2 SVGAGI (reference sequence). The ends lost 8 bases at V and 3 bases at J; junction bases unmatched: 3. In DNA, the CDR3 is TGTGCCAGCTCGACAGGGGGCTACACTGAAGCTTTCTTT. Translating it yields CASSTGGYTEAFF.

Ten or more counts support this clonotype. The chain joins TRBV4-1 to TRBJ2-4; weak D call: TRBD1 (5 bases). In germline, CDR1 is MGHRA, CDR2 YSYEKL. The CDR3 consists of 15 residues. V was pared by 2 bases and J by 6 bases, with 14 bases between. The CDR3 sequence: CASSQLGVRGNIQYF. The DNA for the CDR3 is TGCGCCAGCAGCCAATTAGGGGTCCGTGGAAACATTCAGTACTTC.

About this clonotype: A much larger clone lies one base from this, so it may be a read error. The chain couples TRBV6-6 to TRBJ2-4; D ambiguous. Per germline, CDR1 MNHNY and CDR2 SVGAGI (reference sequence). The CDR3 covers 15 residues. The CDR3 DNA sequence: TGTGGCAGCAGTTCCGTTACCTTAGCCAAAAACATTCAGTACTTC. Amino acids: CGSSSVTLAKNIQYF.

This clonotype was seen ten or more times. The CDR3 nucleotides are TGCGCCAGCAGCCTCTTCGGACAGGGGGCCGGCACAGATACGCAGTATTTT. Amino acids: CASSLFGQGAGTDTQYF. The gene calls are TRBV5-1 and TRBJ2-3; 11 bases map to TRBD1. CDR3 size: 17 residues. Per the germline V gene, CDR1 is SGHRS and CDR2 is YFSETQ. Trimming cost V 4 bases and J 1 base; bases outside gene matches: 8.

In this sample, this clonotype turned up a few times. V and J are TRBV7-6 and TRBJ2-7; D unresolved. Trimming took off 1 base at V and 0 bases at J, with 10 bases between the two ends. The CDR3 runs to 15 residues. Per germline, CDR1 SGHVS and CDR2 FNYEAQ. In nucleotides, the CDR3 is TGTGCCAGCAGCTTAGGGGGTACCCTCTCCTACGAGCAGTACTTC. Translation gives CASSLGGTLSYEQYF.

The V gene is TRBV6-5, the J gene TRBJ1-2, with 9 bases lining up with TRBD1. CDR3 size: 16 residues. Trimming took 4 bases from V and 1 from J; bases not matched to a gene: 7. CDR1 MNHEY and CDR2 SVGAGI come from the germline V gene. CDR3 coding DNA: TGTGCCAGCAGTTTCACCGGGACAGGGTTTAACTATGGCTACACCTTC. Its protein is CASSFTGTGFNYGYTF.

The chain combines TRBV15 with TRBJ1-5, with TRBD1 identical over 10 bases. Trimming at V came to 5 bases and at J to 1 base, leaving 11 bases not matched to a gene. From germline, CDR1 is LNHNV and CDR2 YYDKDF (reference sequence). This CDR3 has 18 amino acids. In nucleotides, the CDR3 is TGTGCCACCAGCGCGCGGACAGGGGGTTTTGGGAGCAATCAGCCCCAGCATTTT. It translates to CATSARTGGFGSNQPQHF.

There are many counts of this clonotype. V usage is TRBV12-3 or TRBV12-4 and J usage is TRBJ1-5; no firm D call. This CDR3 is built from 15 residues. V was cut by 6 bases and J by 2 bases, with 14 bases left in between. The DNA of the CDR3 is TGTGCCAGCAGAGTGACTCAGGTCGGCAATCAGCCCCAGCATTTT. Translated, it gives CASRVTQVGNQPQHF.

In its sample, this clonotype was seen many times. This chain connects TRBV28 to TRBJ2-2, with TRBD1 as a possible D gene (5 bases). The CDR3 has 14 amino acids. Trimming left V 6 bases short and J 6 bases short, with 14 bases between. Germline lookup yields CDR1 MDHEN and CDR2 SYDVKM. CDR3 protein: CASSKGLRPGELFF. The CDR3 DNA sequence: TGTGCCAGCAGCAAGGGGCTTCGCCCCGGGGAGCTGTTTTTT.

This clonotype has a count of ten or more. The V gene is TRBV6-2 or TRBV6-3, the J gene TRBJ2-5, with 10 bases aligning to TRBD2. The CDR3 is made up of 16 amino acids. CDR1 is MNHEY, CDR2 SVGEGT, per germline. Germline trimming cut 1 base from V and 6 bases from J; bases unmatched to any gene: 8. CDR3 DNA: TGTGCCAGCAGTTACTTTCAAGCGGGGGGGAGAAAGACCCAGTACTTC. Amino acid sequence: CASSYFQAGGRKTQYF.

J is TRBJ1-2 and V is TRBV25-1; weak D call: TRBD1 (6 bases). CDR3 length: 15 amino acids. From germline, CDR1 is MGHDK and CDR2 SYGVNS. The V and J ends lost 5 bases and 1 base respectively, with 14 bases between them. CDR3 in amino acids: CASSPSTGFNYGYTF. The CDR3 bases are TGTGCCAGCAGTCCGTCGACAGGTTTTAACTATGGCTACACCTTC.

At least ten counts were recorded for this clonotype. The chain joins TRBV5-1 to TRBJ1-1; the match to TRBD1 covers 8 bases. V shed 4 bases and J 3 bases; nucleotides not matched to a gene: 5. There are 14 residues in the CDR3. Per germline, CDR1 SGHRS and CDR2 YFSETQ. For the CDR3, the DNA is TGCGCCAGCAGCCAAGGGGACAGGCACACTGAAGCTTTCTTT. This gives the protein CASSQGDRHTEAFF.

This clonotype appeared many times. V is TRBV3-1 and J is TRBJ2-3, with 8 bases that match TRBD1. Germline lookup yields CDR1 LGHDT and CDR2 YNNKEL (reference sequence). There are 16 residues in the CDR3. The junction had 7 bases not matched to a gene; V was cut back by 1 base and J by 4 bases. CDR3 coding DNA: TGTGCCAGCAGCCAAGCCCGACAGGGGTTCGCAGATACGCAGTATTTT. This translates into CASSQARQGFADTQYF.

This chain joins TRBV5-6 and TRBJ1-1; unclear D gene. V was shortened by 2 bases and J by 7 bases, with 6 bases between the two germline ends. This CDR3 contains 11 residues. Germline-derived CDR1 and CDR2 are SGHDT and YYEEEE. The CDR3 DNA follows: TGTGCCAGCAGCTTCAGCTTTGAAGCTTTCTTT. It specifies CASSFSFEAFF. Based on the CDR3 plus reference TRBV5-6 and TRBJ1-1, the full variable domain is DAGVTQSPTHLIKTRGQQVTLRCSPKSGHDTVSWYQQALGQGPQFIFQYYEEEERQRGNFPDRFSGHQFPNYSSELNVNALLLGDSALYLCASSFSFEAFFGQGTRLTVV.

Written as DNA, the CDR3 is TGTGCCAGCAGCTTACTATCCGGGCTCTCCTACAATGAGCAGTTCTTC. Protein product: CASSLLSGLSYNEQFF. V and J are TRBV6-5 and TRBJ2-1; D remains ambiguous. Between the trimmed V and J ends, which lost 6 bases and 0 bases, there was a span of 15 bases. CDR3 size: 16 residues. Germline V gene lookup returns CDR1 MNHEY and CDR2 SVGAGI.

This clonotype was observed at least ten times. This rearrangement joins TRBV27 to TRBJ1-5; D not resolved. Deletions cut 8 bases from V and 4 bases from J, with 9 bases between. This CDR3 comprises 12 residues. The V gene's germline CDR1 is MNHEY and CDR2 SMNVEV (reference sequence). CDR3 sequence: CASSKHNQPQHF. CDR3 coding DNA: TGTGCCAGCTCGAAACATAATCAGCCCCAGCATTTT.

The chain couples TRBV20-1 to TRBJ2-3; D possibly matches TRBD1 or TRBD2 (5 bases each). This CDR3 contains 13 residues. Germline V gene data show CDR1 as DFQATT and CDR2 as SNEGSKA (reference sequence). V dropped 7 bases and J dropped 1 base, with 12 bases sitting between them. CDR3 region: CSVPGPGTDTQYF. CDR3 DNA sequence: TGCAGTGTACCGGGACCGGGCACAGATACGCAGTATTTT.

At least ten counts were recorded for this clonotype. This chain links TRBV27 with TRBJ1-1, with D maybe TRBD1 (6 bases). The germline CDR1 and CDR2 sequences are MNHEY and SMNVEV (reference sequence). Trimming removed 11 bases from V and 4 bases from J, with 17 bases in between. This CDR3 has 13 amino acids. CDR3: CAGQQGESTEAFF. The CDR3 region has the DNA TGTGCCGGCCAACAGGGTGAGTCCACTGAAGCTTTCTTT.

The chain uses TRBV12-3 or TRBV12-4 and TRBJ2-7; no clear D gene. The germline V and J ends were trimmed by 3 bases and 4 bases, with 7 bases remaining between them. The CDR3 contains 12 residues. CDR3 nucleotides: TGTGCCAGCAGTTTCCTCTCGTACGAGCAGTACTTC. This sequence encodes CASSFLSYEQYF.

The J gene is TRBJ2-2, the V gene TRBV12-3 or TRBV12-4; D may be TRBD2 (6 bases). V was pared by 6 bases and J by 4 bases, with 18 bases between. CDR3 length equals 16 residues. The CDR3 spells CASSLNPGLGTGELFF. CDR3 in DNA: TGTGCCAGCAGCTTAAACCCGGGACTGGGCACCGGGGAGCTGTTTTTT.

This clonotype has ten or more counts. The chain combines TRBV7-2 with TRBJ2-1, with D perhaps matching TRBD1 (6 bases). Germline lookup yields CDR1 SGHTA and CDR2 FQGNSA. The germline V and J ends were trimmed by 1 base and 2 bases, with 12 bases remaining between them. The CDR3 is 16 amino acids. In DNA, the CDR3 is TGTGCCAGCAGCTTAGTGTTCGGGACAACCTACAATGAGCAGTTCTTC. Translated: CASSLVFGTTYNEQFF. The full variable domain, rest sourced from reference TRBV7-2 and TRBJ2-1, is GAGVSQSPSNKVTEKGKDVELRCDPISGHTALYWYRQSLGQGLEFLIYFQGNSAPDKSGLPSDRFSAERTGGSVSTLTIQRTQQEDSAVYLCASSLVFGTTYNEQFFGPGTRLTVL.

V usage is TRBV18 and J usage is TRBJ1-1; D remains ambiguous. This CDR3 is 15 amino acids long. Germline V lookup: CDR1 KGHSH, CDR2 LQKENI. Trimming removed 2 bases at V and 4 bases at J, with 14 bases between. CDR3: CASSPSAAPITEAFF. The CDR3, as DNA: TGTGCCAGCTCACCAAGCGCAGCGCCGATCACTGAAGCTTTCTTT.

The sample holds a few counts of this clonotype. This chain joins TRBV7-9 and TRBJ1-2; D possibly corresponds to TRBD1 (5 bases). Germline loops: CDR1 SEHNR, CDR2 FQNEAQ (reference sequence). The length of the CDR3 is 14 residues. Trimming stripped 3 bases from V and 5 bases from J, with 13 bases between. CDR3 sequence reads: CASSFDSLRYGYTF. The DNA for the CDR3 is TGTGCCAGCAGCTTTGACAGCCTCCGATATGGCTACACCTTC.

The chain joins TRBV20-1 to TRBJ1-5; maybe TRBD1 (5 bases). The ends were cut back, 1 base at V and 2 bases at J, with 12 bases in the middle. CDR3 size: 15 residues. Germline assignment: CDR1 DFQATT and CDR2 SNEGSKA (reference sequence). CDR3 bases: TGCAGTGCTAGAGGGCAGGGAGGTGGCAATCAGCCCCAGCATTTT. Its protein product is CSARGQGGGNQPQHF.